Shown below are 7 T cell receptor beta chains from a single sample sequenced in a study of cytomegalovirus exposure and HLA in healthy donors. The PCR had 60 Vbeta and 13 Jbeta primers. Only in-frame clones appear in the TCRdb table, and some are missing; sequencing was by immunoSEQ multiplex PCR. The sample holds some 80,000 clones, under 80% seen once. Sequences were obtained from PBMCs. These receptors were taken from a man between 18 and 29 years old in good health and CMV-seropositive.

The chain uses TRBV15 and TRBJ2-5, with D unclear. Germline lookup yields CDR1 LNHNV and CDR2 YYDKDF (reference sequence). Trimming took 0 bases from V and 4 from J, leaving 9 bases between them. The CDR3 consists of 14 residues. The CDR3 nucleotides read TGTGCCACCAGCAGAGACGAAACCGGAGAGACCCAGTACTTC. Translating gives CATSRDETGETQYF.

The chain recombines TRBV4-1 with TRBJ2-5; 12 bases match TRBD2. Germline CDR1 reads MGHRA; CDR2 reads YSYEKL. The CDR3 runs to 16 residues. Trimming cost V 4 bases and J 7 bases; bases outside gene matches: 10. CDR3 DNA sequence: TGCGCCAGCAGCCGACGACTAGCGGGAGTTGAGGGGACCCAGTACTTC. Translating it yields CASSRRLAGVEGTQYF.

CDR3 loop: CASSQVAGRIETQYF. DNA of the CDR3: TGCGCCAGCAGCCAAGTGGCCGGGAGGATAGAGACCCAGTACTTC. This chain connects TRBV4-1 to TRBJ2-5, with 7 bases matching TRBD2. Germline V gene lookup returns CDR1 MGHRA and CDR2 YSYEKL. J was trimmed by 4 bases and V by 1 base; bases with no gene match: 6. The CDR3 is 15 amino acids.

The chain recombines TRBV29-1 with TRBJ1-3; D possibly corresponds to TRBD1 (5 bases). Germline V gene lookup returns CDR1 SQVTM and CDR2 ANQGSEA. This CDR3 is 12 amino acids long. V lost 4 bases, J lost 3 bases, and 7 bases lay in between. CDR3: CSVVTVGNTIYF. CDR3 coding DNA: TGCAGCGTTGTGACAGTTGGAAACACCATATATTTT. Full variable domain (rest looked up from reference TRBV29-1 and TRBJ1-3): SAVISQKPSRDICQRGTSLTIQCQVDSQVTMMFWYRQQPGQSLTLIATANQGSEATYESGFVIDKFPISRPNLTFSTLTVSNMSPEDSSIYLCSVVTVGNTIYFGEGSWLTVV.

The V call is TRBV7-2, the J call TRBJ1-5; a weak D match, TRBD1 (5 bases). Trimming stripped 5 bases from V and 3 bases from J, with 11 bases between. Germline CDR1 is SGHTA and CDR2 is FQGNSA. The CDR3 extends over 14 amino acids. The CDR3 region is CASSPDRYNQPQHF. The CDR3 coding sequence is TGTGCCAGCAGCCCAGACAGATACAATCAGCCCCAGCATTTT.

The gene calls are TRBV7-8 and TRBJ1-4, with D perhaps matching TRBD1 (6 bases). CDR1 is SGHVS and CDR2 is FQNEAQ in the germline V gene. The CDR3 totals 14 residues. The germline V and J ends were trimmed by 5 bases and 7 bases, with 14 bases remaining between them. The CDR3 here is CASSLHRAAEKLFF. In nucleotides, the CDR3 is TGTGCCAGCAGCCTACACAGGGCAGCTGAAAAACTGTTTTTT.

There are a few counts of this clone. This chain connects TRBV5-1 to TRBJ2-3; 10 nucleotides line up with TRBD2. V lost 8 bases and J lost 6; bases outside the gene matches: 12. This CDR3 has 15 residues. Germline assignment: CDR1 SGHRS and CDR2 YFSETQ. The CDR3: CASTSGAFDADTQYF. For the CDR3, the DNA is TGCGCCAGTACTAGCGGGGCCTTTGATGCTGATACGCAGTATTTT. Drawing the rest from reference TRBV5-1 and TRBJ2-3, the complete variable domain is KAGVTQTPRYLIKTRGQQVTLSCSPISGHRSVSWYQQTPGQGLQFLFEYFSETQRNKGNFPGRFSGRQFSNSRSEMNVSTLELGDSALYLCASTSGAFDADTQYFGPGTRLTVL.